A single count supports the clone carrying this T cell receptor beta chain. This CDR3 is 13 amino acids long. The V gene end was trimmed by 8 bases and the J gene end by 7 bases; junction bases not matched to a gene: 6. CDR1 and CDR2 (germline): SGHTA, FQGTGA. These data belong to a study of blood T cell repertoires in COVID-19. Clones were read by immunoSEQ multiplex PCR, and TCRdb kept only the in-frame ones, dropping some. Of about 130,000 clones listed, about 89% were seen once; the top ten hold approximately 4.3%. Patients in Seattle were enrolled during active infection, then followed longitudinally.

The clonotype originates from a man aged 55 to 70 with COVID-19, enrolled during active disease. The V call is TRBV7-3, the J call TRBJ2-2, with 8 bases lining up with TRBD1. Material: peripheral blood. CDR3 sequence reads: CASQQGVGGELFF. The DNA for the CDR3 is TGTGCCAGCCAACAGGGGGTCGGCGGGGAGCTGTTTTTT. The whole variable domain, remainder taken from reference TRBV7-3 and TRBJ2-2, is GAGVSQTPSNKVTEKGKYVELRCDPISGHTALYWYRQSLGQGPEFLIYFQGTGAADDSGLPNDRFFAVRPEGSVSTLKIQRTERGDSAVYLCASQQGVGGELFFGEGSRLTVL.